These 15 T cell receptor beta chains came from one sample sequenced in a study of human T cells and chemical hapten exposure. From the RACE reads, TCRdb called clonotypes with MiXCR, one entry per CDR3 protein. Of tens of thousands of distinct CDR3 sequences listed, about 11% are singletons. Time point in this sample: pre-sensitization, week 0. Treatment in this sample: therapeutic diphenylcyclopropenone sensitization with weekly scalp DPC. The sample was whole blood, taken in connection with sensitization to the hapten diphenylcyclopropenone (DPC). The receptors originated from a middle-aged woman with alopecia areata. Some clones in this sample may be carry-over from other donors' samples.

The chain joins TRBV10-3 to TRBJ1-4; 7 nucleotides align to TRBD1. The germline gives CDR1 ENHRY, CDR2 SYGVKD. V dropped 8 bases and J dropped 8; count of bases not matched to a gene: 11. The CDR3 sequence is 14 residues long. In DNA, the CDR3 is TGTGCCATCTCTGCTGAGGGGGCCAGGGAAAAACTGTTTTTT. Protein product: CAISAEGAREKLFF.

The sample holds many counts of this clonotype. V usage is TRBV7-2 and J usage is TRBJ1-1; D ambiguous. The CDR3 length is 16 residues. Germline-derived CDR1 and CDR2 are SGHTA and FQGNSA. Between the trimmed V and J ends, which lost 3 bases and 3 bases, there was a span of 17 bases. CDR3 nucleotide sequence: TGTGCCAGCAGCTTCTCGCGCTTTGGGGTGGACACTGAAGCTTTCTTT. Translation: CASSFSRFGVDTEAFF.

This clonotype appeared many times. The CDR3, as DNA: TGCAGTGCTATCCGGGACGCAGCCAGTTATGGCTACACCTTC. Translating gives CSAIRDAASYGYTF. The gene calls are TRBV20-1 and TRBJ1-2, with TRBD1 as a possible D gene (5 bases). The CDR3 consists of 14 residues. V was pared by 4 bases and J by 5 bases, with 17 bases between. Germline V gene sequence: CDR1 DFQATT, CDR2 SNEGSKA (reference sequence).

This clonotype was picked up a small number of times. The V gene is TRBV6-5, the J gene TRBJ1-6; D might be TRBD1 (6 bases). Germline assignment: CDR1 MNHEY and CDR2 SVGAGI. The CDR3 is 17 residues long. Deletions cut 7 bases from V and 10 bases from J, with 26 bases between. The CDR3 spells CASTPIAGATSISPLHF. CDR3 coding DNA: TGTGCCAGCACCCCAATTGCGGGGGCTACATCTATCTCACCCCTCCACTTT.

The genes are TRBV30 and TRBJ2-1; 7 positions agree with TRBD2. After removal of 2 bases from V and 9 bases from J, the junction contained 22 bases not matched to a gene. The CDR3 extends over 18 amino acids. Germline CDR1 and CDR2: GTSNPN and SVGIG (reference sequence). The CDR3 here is CAWSPPLIGAGEAGEQFF. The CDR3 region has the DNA TGTGCCTGGAGTCCTCCCCTCATTGGCGCGGGAGAGGCCGGTGAGCAGTTCTTC.

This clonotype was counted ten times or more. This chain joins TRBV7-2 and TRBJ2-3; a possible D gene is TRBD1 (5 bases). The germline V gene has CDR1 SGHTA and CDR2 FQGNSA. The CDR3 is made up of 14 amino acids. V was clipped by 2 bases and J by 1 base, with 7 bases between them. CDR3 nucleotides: TGTGCCAGCAGCTTAACCAGGGGCACAGATACGCAGTATTTT. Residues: CASSLTRGTDTQYF.

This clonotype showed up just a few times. The CDR3 protein is CASSLVLGQGMDTQYF. The CDR3 DNA reads as TGTGCCAGCAGCTTGGTGTTGGGCCAGGGTATGGATACGCAGTATTTT. The chain recombines TRBV5-4 with TRBJ2-3, with D possibly being TRBD1 (5 bases). V lost 0 bases to trimming and J lost 6 bases, with 17 bases between them. The CDR3 extends over 16 amino acids. CDR1 is SGHNT and CDR2 is YYREEE in the germline V gene (reference sequence).

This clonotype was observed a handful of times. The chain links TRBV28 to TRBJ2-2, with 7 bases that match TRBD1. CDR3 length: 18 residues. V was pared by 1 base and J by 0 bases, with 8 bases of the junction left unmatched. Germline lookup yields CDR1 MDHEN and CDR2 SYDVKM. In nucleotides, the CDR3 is TGTGCCAGCAGTTTATACGCGACAGGGCTCGCGAACACCGGGGAGCTGTTTTTT. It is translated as CASSLYATGLANTGELFF.

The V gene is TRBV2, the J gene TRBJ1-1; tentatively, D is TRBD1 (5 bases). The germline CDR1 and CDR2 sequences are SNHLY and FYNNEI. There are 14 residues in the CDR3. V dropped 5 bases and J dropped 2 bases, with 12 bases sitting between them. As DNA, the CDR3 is TGTGCCAGCAGTAAACAGGACCGTAACACTGAAGCTTTCTTT. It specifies CASSKQDRNTEAFF.

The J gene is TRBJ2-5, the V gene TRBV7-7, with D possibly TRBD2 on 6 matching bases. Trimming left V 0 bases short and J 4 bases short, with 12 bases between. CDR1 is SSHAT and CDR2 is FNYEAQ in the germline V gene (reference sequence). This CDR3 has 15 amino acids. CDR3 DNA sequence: TGTGCCAGCAGCTTAGCGGGAGCAGCGGGAGAGACCCAGTACTTC. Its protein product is CASSLAGAAGETQYF.

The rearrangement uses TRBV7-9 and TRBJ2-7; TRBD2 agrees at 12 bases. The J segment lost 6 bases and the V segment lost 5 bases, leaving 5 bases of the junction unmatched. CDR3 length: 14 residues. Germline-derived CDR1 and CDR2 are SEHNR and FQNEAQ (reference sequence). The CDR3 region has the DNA TGTGCCAGCAGCCCGACTAGCGGGAGAGGCGAGCAGTACTTC. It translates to CASSPTSGRGEQYF.

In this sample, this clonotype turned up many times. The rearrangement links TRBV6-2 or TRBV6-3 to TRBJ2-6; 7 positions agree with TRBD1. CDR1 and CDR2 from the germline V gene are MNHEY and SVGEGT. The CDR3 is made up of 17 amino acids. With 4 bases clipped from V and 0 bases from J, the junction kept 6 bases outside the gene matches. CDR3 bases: TGTGCCAGCAGTTGGGACAGCCTGAACTCTGGGGCCAACGTCCTGACTTTC. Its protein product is CASSWDSLNSGANVLTF.

The CDR3 DNA sequence: TGCGCCAGCAGTGAGCTTTGGGCAGGGGGCGCGAACACCATATATTTT. As protein: CASSELWAGGANTIYF. V is TRBV10-2 and J is TRBJ1-3, with 8 bases matching TRBD1. This CDR3 is 16 amino acids long. The trim removed 2 bases at V and 7 bases at J, leaving 10 bases unmatched. Germline CDR1 and CDR2: WSHSY and SAAADI.

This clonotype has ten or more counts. The CDR3 loop is CASSPPGLRSTDTQYF. The CDR3 DNA is TGTGCCAGCAGCCCACCGGGATTGCGGTCCACAGATACGCAGTATTTT. This rearrangement joins TRBV7-2 to TRBJ2-3; D is perhaps TRBD2 (5 bases). The CDR3 sequence is 16 residues long. The germline V gene encodes CDR1 SGHTA and CDR2 FQGNSA. The V end was cut by 5 bases, the J end by 2 bases, with 17 bases between.

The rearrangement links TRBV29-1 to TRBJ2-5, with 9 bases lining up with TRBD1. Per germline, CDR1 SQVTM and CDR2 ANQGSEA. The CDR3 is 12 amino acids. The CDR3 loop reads CSWTGAGETQYF. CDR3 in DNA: TGCAGTTGGACAGGGGCAGGGGAGACCCAGTACTTC. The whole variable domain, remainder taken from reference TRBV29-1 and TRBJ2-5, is SAVISQKPSRDICQRGTSLTIQCQVDSQVTMMFWYRQQPGQSLTLIATANQGSEATYESGFVIDKFPISRPNLTFSTLTVSNMSPEDSSIYLCSWTGAGETQYFGPGTRLLVL.